This passage covers 17 T cell receptor beta chains from one sample sequenced in a study of T cell repertoires in cytomegalovirus infection. Via MiXCR, TCRdb re-called the reads, giving one row per CDR3 protein. This table has about 830,000 distinct CDR3 sequences, roughly 33% appearing once. Antigens of these TCRs are unknown. The input for sequencing was cultured CD8+ T cells from PBMCs, taken from culture after CMV antigen stimulation. Receptors were obtained from a human donor in good health (CMV status not recorded). Some clones in this sample may be carry-over from other donors' samples.

The chain is built from TRBV7-9 and TRBJ2-4, with 11 bases aligning to TRBD1. Trimming cost V 5 bases and J 1 base; bases outside gene matches: 7. The CDR3 covers 17 residues. Germline assignment: CDR1 SEHNR and CDR2 FQNEAQ (reference sequence). Here the CDR3 reads CASSQGQGANAKNIQYF. CDR3 nucleotide sequence: TGTGCCAGCAGCCAAGGACAGGGGGCCAATGCCAAAAACATTCAGTACTTC.

V and J are TRBV15 and TRBJ2-3, with D possibly matching TRBD2 (7 bases). Germline V gene data show CDR1 as LNHNV and CDR2 as YYDKDF (reference sequence). The V end lost 0 bases, the J end lost 3 bases, and 13 bases lay between the germline ends. The CDR3 extends over 16 amino acids. CDR3 DNA sequence: TGTGCCACCAGCAGAGATAGAAGGGGGGGTACAGATACGCAGTATTTT. As protein: CATSRDRRGGTDTQYF.

This clonotype was detected only a few times. V usage is TRBV6-5 and J usage is TRBJ1-2, with D possibly TRBD1 on 5 matching bases. There are 15 residues in the CDR3. V was trimmed by 2 bases and J by 6 bases, leaving 16 bases between them. Per germline, CDR1 MNHEY and CDR2 SVGAGI. The CDR3 spells CASSYSRSGLDGYTF. The CDR3 nucleotides are TGTGCCAGCAGTTACAGCAGATCAGGGTTGGATGGCTACACCTTC.

V usage is TRBV5-1 and J usage is TRBJ2-7; D uncertain. Trimming removed 4 bases from V and 5 bases from J, with 16 bases in between. The CDR3 runs to 14 residues. Germline V lookup: CDR1 SGHRS, CDR2 YFSETQ. Written as DNA, the CDR3 is TGCGCCAGCAGCCTACGGGCCACCTGGGACGAGCAGTACTTC. Its translation: CASSLRATWDEQYF.

This clonotype was recorded a few times. This sequence joins TRBV6-1 and TRBJ2-1, with 7 positions matching TRBD2. The CDR3 has 14 residues. CDR1 MNHNS and CDR2 SASEGT come from the germline V gene. V gave up 2 bases and J gave up 10 bases; unmatched junction bases: 8. The DNA of the CDR3 is TGTGCCAGCAGTGAACGGGTGGGGGGGATGGAGCAGTTCTTC. It yields the protein CASSERVGGMEQFF.

V is TRBV11-2 and J is TRBJ2-7; D uncertain. Germline CDR1 and CDR2: SGHAT and FQNNGV. Trimming took 5 bases from V and 4 from J, leaving 15 bases between them. This CDR3 spans 14 amino acids. CDR3 nucleotides: TGTGCCAGCAGCCCCGCCCCCATTAGGTACGAGCAGTACTTC. It codes for CASSPAPIRYEQYF.

The chain links TRBV6-5 to TRBJ1-2; 9 bases match TRBD1. Trimming at V came to 6 bases and at J to 8 bases, leaving 7 bases not matched to a gene. This CDR3 has 13 residues. The germline CDR1 and CDR2 sequences are MNHEY and SVGAGI. CDR3 amino acids: CASSRDRVVGYTF. The CDR3 DNA reads as TGTGCCAGCAGCCGGGACAGGGTAGTAGGCTACACCTTC.

In this sample, this clonotype turned up a few times. This chain connects TRBV6-6 to TRBJ1-5, with TRBD1 matching 9 bases. This CDR3 contains 18 residues. Germline CDR1 is MNHNY and CDR2 is SVGAGI (reference sequence). After removal of 2 bases from V and 0 bases from J, the junction contained 8 bases not matched to a gene. The CDR3 protein is CASSYPLQGAISNQPQHF. CDR3 DNA: TGTGCCAGCAGTTACCCCCTACAGGGGGCTATTAGCAATCAGCCCCAGCATTTT.

Notes on this clonotype: A read error is likely, as this CDR3 ends without the conserved phenylalanine or tryptophan. This sequence joins TRBV27 and TRBJ2-6, with D tentatively TRBD2 (7 bases). Germline loops: CDR1 MNHEY, CDR2 SMNVEV (reference sequence). The CDR3 is 15 residues long. Trimming stripped 7 bases from V and 0 bases from J, with 10 bases between. DNA for the CDR3: TGTGCCAGCACTAGGGGGGGCTCTGGGGCCAACGTCCTGACTCTC. Residues: CASTRGGSGANVLTL.

Worth noting for this clonotype: One end of the junction does not line up with germline, which may come from a read error. V is TRBV6-2 or TRBV6-3 and J is TRBJ1-4; the D is unclear. The length of the CDR3 is 16 residues. Germline V gene data show CDR1 as MNHEY and CDR2 as SVGEGT. The CDR3 protein is CASSYAGVATNEILFF. The CDR3 DNA is TGTGCCAGCAGTTACGCTGGGGTAGCAACTAATGAAATACTGTTTTTT.

This chain uses TRBV9 with TRBJ2-1; 12 nucleotides align to TRBD2. Germline values: CDR1 SGDLS, CDR2 YYNGEE. The CDR3 runs to 17 residues. Unmatched junction bases numbered 8, after V lost 3 bases and J lost 4 bases. The CDR3 DNA sequence: TGTGCCAGCAGCGAGTCTCCTACTAGCGGGAGGTACAATGAGCAGTTCTTC. This gives the protein CASSESPTSGRYNEQFF.

This clonotype appeared many times. The chain is built from TRBV7-2 and TRBJ2-5, with TRBD1 matching over 7 bases. The trim removed 7 bases at V and 5 bases at J, leaving 7 bases unmatched. Looked up from germline, CDR1 is SGHTA and CDR2 is FQGNSA. The CDR3 is 13 residues long. CDR3 loop: CASNRATGETQYF. In DNA, the CDR3 is TGTGCCAGCAACCGTGCGACAGGGGAGACCCAGTACTTC.

This sequence joins TRBV14 and TRBJ2-7; TRBD1 is a possible D gene (6 bases). V gave up 0 bases and J gave up 3 bases, with 21 bases separating them. The germline V gene encodes CDR1 SGHDN and CDR2 FVKESK. CDR3 length: 18 residues. The CDR3 spells CASSQDWLTGTGNYEQYF. Written as DNA, the CDR3 is TGTGCCAGCAGCCAAGACTGGCTGACAGGAACGGGTAACTACGAGCAGTACTTC.

This clonotype came up many times. V usage is TRBV7-2 and J usage is TRBJ2-3, with TRBD2 identical over 10 bases. Losses at the gene ends were 1 base for V and 4 bases for J; bases not matched to a gene: 11. CDR3 length equals 18 residues. CDR1 and CDR2 from the germline V gene are SGHTA and FQGNSA. CDR3 DNA: TGTGCCAGCAGCTTAGTCCATCGAGCGGGGGGGCGGTCAGATACGCAGTATTTT. Protein sequence: CASSLVHRAGGRSDTQYF.

This clonotype was detected once. The chain employs TRBV4-1 and TRBJ2-5, with 8 positions matching TRBD2. With V trimmed by 9 bases and J by 4 bases, 10 bases remained unmatched. Germline values: CDR1 MGHRA, CDR2 YSYEKL. This CDR3 spans 14 amino acids. CDR3 amino acids: CASKAAGERETQYF. For the CDR3, the DNA is TGCGCCAGTAAGGCAGCGGGGGAGAGAGAGACCCAGTACTTC.

The chain joins TRBV27 to TRBJ1-6, with a weak D call TRBD1 (5 bases). With 5 bases removed from V and 8 bases from J, the gap between germline ends came to 22 bases. The germline CDR1 and CDR2 sequences are MNHEY and SMNVEV (reference sequence). The CDR3 has 17 amino acids. The CDR3 protein is CASSTLAGTVSHSPLHF. The CDR3 nucleotides read TGTGCCAGCAGTACACTAGCCGGGACTGTCTCCCATTCACCCCTCCACTTT.

This chain connects TRBV27 to TRBJ1-1; 8 bases line up with TRBD1. From germline, CDR1 is MNHEY and CDR2 SMNVEV (reference sequence). Germline trimming cut 0 bases from V and 1 base from J; bases unmatched to any gene: 13. This CDR3 region has 19 residues. The CDR3 sequence is CASSLSFFQGALGNTEAFF. DNA of the CDR3: TGTGCCAGCAGTTTATCGTTTTTTCAGGGGGCTCTAGGGAACACTGAAGCTTTCTTT.